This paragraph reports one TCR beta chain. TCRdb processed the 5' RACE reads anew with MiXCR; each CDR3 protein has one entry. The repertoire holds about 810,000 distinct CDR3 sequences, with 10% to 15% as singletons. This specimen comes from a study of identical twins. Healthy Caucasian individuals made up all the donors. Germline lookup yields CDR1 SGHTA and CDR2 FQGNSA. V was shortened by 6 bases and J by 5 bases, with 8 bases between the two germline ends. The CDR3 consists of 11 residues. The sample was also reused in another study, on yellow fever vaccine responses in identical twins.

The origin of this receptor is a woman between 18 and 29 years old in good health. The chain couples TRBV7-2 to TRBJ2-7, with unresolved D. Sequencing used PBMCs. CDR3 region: CASSRSHEQYF. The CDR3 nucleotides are TGTGCCAGCAGTCGATCCCACGAGCAGTACTTC.